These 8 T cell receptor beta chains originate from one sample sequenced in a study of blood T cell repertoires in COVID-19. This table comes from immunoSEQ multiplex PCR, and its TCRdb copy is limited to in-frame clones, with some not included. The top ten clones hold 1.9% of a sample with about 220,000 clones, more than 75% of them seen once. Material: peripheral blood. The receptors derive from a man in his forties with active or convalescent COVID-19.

In DNA form, the CDR3 reads TGCGCCAGCAGCCGTCAAGCGACTGGCTATGGCTACACCTTC. This encodes CASSRQATGYGYTF. This chain links TRBV4-1 with TRBJ1-2; D gene unclear. Trimming took off 4 bases at V and 4 bases at J, with 13 bases between the two ends. The CDR3 loop spans 14 amino acids. Germline CDR1 and CDR2: MGHRA and YSYEKL.

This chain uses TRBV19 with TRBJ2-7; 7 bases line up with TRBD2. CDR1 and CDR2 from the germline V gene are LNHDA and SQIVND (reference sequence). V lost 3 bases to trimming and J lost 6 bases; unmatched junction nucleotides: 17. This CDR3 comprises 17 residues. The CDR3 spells CASSIRGGSAPQAEQYF. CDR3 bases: TGTGCCAGTAGTATCCGGGGAGGGTCTGCGCCCCAGGCCGAGCAGTACTTC.

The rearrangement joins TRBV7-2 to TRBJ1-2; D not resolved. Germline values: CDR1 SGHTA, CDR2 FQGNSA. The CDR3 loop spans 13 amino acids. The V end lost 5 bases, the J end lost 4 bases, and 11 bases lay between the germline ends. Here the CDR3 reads CASSGQPLYGYTF. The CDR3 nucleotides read TGTGCCAGCAGCGGGCAGCCCCTCTATGGCTACACCTTC.

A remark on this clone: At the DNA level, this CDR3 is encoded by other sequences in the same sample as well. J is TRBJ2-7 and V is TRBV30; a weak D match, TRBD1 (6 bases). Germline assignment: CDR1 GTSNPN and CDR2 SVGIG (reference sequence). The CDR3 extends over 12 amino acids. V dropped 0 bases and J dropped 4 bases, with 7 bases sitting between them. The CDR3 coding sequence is TGTGCCTGGAGTGTACAGGGTTACGAGCAGTACTTC. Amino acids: CAWSVQGYEQYF. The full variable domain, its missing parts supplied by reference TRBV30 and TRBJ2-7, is SQTIHQWPATLVQPVGSPLSLECTVEGTSNPNLYWYRQAAGRGLQLLFYSVGIGQISSEVPQNLSASRPQDRQFILSSKKLLLSDSGFYLCAWSVQGYEQYFGPGTRLTVT.

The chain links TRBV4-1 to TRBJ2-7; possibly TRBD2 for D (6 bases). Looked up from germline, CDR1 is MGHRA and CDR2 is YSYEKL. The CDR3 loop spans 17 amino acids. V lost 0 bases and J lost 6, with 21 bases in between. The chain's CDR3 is CASSQDMMGGIVLEQYF. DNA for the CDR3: TGCGCCAGCAGCCAAGATATGATGGGAGGAATCGTACTCGAGCAGTACTTC.

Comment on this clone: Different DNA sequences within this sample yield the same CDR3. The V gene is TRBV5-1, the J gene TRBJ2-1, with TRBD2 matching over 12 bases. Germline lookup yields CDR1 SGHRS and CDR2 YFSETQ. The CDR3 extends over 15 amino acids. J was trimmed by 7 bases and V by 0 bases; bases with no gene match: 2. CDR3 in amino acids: CASSLELAGGNEQFF. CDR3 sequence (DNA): TGCGCCAGCAGCTTGGAACTAGCGGGAGGAAATGAGCAGTTCTTC.

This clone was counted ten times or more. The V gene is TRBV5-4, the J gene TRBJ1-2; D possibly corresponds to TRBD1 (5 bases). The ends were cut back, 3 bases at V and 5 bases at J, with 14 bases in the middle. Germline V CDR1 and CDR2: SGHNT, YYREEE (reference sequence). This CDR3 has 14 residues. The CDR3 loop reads CASSSTQGKYGYTF. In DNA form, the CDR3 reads TGTGCCAGCAGCTCCACGCAGGGTAAATATGGCTACACCTTC.

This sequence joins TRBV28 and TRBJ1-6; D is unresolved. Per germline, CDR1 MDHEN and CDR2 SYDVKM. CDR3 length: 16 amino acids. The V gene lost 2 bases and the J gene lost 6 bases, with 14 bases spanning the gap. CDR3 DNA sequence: TGTGCCAGCAGTTTAGTGTGGCGGGTTTCTAATTCACCCCTCCACTTT. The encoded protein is CASSLVWRVSNSPLHF.